The present T cell receptor beta chain was sequenced within a study of metastatic and nonmetastatic thyroid tumors. Trimming shortened V by 0 bases and J by 0 bases, and 12 bases separated the two germline ends. The CDR3 sequence is 16 residues long. In germline, CDR1 is LNHNV, CDR2 YYDKDF (reference sequence). TCRdb re-called clones from the PCR reads using MiXCR. Among roughly 40,000 clones, approximately 25% were seen once, and the ten largest hold roughly 15%. This clone was counted a few times. No patient had received any treatment before thyroid surgery. The source of this sequence is a female donor with papillary thyroid cancer or a benign thyroid nodule (not recorded which). Some clones in this sample may be carry-over from other donors' samples. The chain employs TRBV15 and TRBJ2-7; D remains unclear. The specimen sequenced was tumor tissue. DNA of the CDR3: TGTGCCACCAGCAGAGATGTGGCAAGCAGCTCCTACGAGCAGTACTTC. This encodes CATSRDVASSSYEQYF. The whole variable domain, remainder taken from reference TRBV15 and TRBJ2-7, is DAMVIQNPRYQVTQFGKPVTLSCSQTLNHNVMYWYQQKSSQAPKLLFHYYDKDFNNEADTPDNFQSRRPNTSFCFLDIRSPGLGDTAMYLCATSRDVASSSYEQYFGPGTRLTVT.